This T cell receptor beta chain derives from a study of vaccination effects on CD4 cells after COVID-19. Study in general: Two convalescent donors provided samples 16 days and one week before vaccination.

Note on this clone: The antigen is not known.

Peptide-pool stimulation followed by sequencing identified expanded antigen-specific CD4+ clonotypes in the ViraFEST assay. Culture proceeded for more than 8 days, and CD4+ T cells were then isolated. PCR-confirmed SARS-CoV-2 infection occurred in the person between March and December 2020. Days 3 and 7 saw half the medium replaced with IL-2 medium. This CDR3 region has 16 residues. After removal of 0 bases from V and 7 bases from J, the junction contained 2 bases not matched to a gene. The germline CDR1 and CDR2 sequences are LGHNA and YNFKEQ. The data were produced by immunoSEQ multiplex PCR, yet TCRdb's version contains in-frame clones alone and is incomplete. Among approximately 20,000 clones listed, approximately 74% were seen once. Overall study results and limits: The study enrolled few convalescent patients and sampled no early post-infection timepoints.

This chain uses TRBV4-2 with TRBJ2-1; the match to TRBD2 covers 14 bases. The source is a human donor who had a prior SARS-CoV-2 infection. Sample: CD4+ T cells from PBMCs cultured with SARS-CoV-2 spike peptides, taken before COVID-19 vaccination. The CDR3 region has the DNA TGTGCCAGCAGCCAAGAAGGACTAGCGGGAGGAAATGAGCAGTTCTTC. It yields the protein CASSQEGLAGGNEQFF.